What follows are 3 T cell receptor beta chains derived from one specimen sequenced in a study of technical replicates of blood from a few donors. Produced via immunoSEQ multiplex PCR; TCRdb's table is partial and in-frame only. The data show roughly 52,000 clones, nearly 95% seen once. Sequenced material: PBMCs. These receptors came from a human donor in good health. Some clones in this sample may be carry-over from other donors' samples.

The rearrangement links TRBV4-1 to TRBJ2-7; tentative D call: TRBD2 (6 bases). V shed 1 base and J shed 4 bases, with 11 bases lying between them. Germline-derived CDR1 and CDR2 are MGHRA and YSYEKL. The CDR3 covers 14 residues. The CDR3: CASSQGSGVYEQYF. DNA of the CDR3: TGCGCCAGCAGCCAAGGATCGGGAGTTTACGAGCAGTACTTC.

The chain joins TRBV5-5 to TRBJ1-2; no clear D. CDR3 length equals 13 residues. The ends were cut back, 0 bases at V and 2 bases at J, with 5 bases in the middle. Germline loops: CDR1 SGHKS, CDR2 YYEKEE (reference sequence). This chain's CDR3 is CASSLAVNYGYTF. The CDR3 nucleotides are TGTGCCAGCAGCTTGGCGGTAAACTATGGCTACACCTTC. Variable domain in full (rest from reference TRBV5-5 and TRBJ1-2): DAGVTQSPTHLIKTRGQQVTLRCSPISGHKSVSWYQQVLGQGPQFIFQYYEKEERGRGNFPDRFSARQFPNYSSELNVNALLLGDSALYLCASSLAVNYGYTFGSGTRLTVV.

The chain joins TRBV6-1 to TRBJ2-7; 9 nucleotides agree with TRBD1. This CDR3 has 14 residues. Germline CDR1 reads MNHNS; CDR2 reads SASEGT. J gave up 6 bases and V 2 bases, and 5 bases lay outside the gene matches. The chain's CDR3 is CASSETGQGREQYF. The DNA for the CDR3 is TGTGCCAGCAGTGAAACGGGACAGGGTCGCGAGCAGTACTTC.